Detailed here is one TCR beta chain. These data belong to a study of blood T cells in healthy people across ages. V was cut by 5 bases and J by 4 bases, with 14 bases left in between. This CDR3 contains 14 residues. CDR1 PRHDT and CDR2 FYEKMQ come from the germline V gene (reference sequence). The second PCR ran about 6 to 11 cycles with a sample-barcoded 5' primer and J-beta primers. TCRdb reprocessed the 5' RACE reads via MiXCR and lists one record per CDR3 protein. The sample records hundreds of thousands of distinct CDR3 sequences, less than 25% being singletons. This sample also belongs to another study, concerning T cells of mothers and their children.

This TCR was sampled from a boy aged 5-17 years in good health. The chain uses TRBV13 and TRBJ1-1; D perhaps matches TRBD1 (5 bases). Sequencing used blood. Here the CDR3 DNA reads TGTGCCAGCAGCCGGGACTCCCGGGGCACTGAAGCTTTCTTT. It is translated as CASSRDSRGTEAFF.